This TCR beta chain was profiled in a study of human T cells and chemical hapten exposure. Study context: A roughly 2 cm by roughly 2 cm inner upper arm patch received 2% DPC for sensitization. Study-wide results and limits: Each of the donors had alopecia, so their immune responses may not resemble those of healthy people.

The library attached unique molecular identifiers to individual cDNA molecules. TCRdb reprocessed the RACE reads with MiXCR, giving one entry per CDR3 protein. The sample records around 100,000 distinct CDR3 sequences, 11% being singletons. As for time point: patch test 2, 6 weeks after DPC sensitization. As for treatment: therapeutic diphenylcyclopropenone sensitization with weekly scalp DPC. With V trimmed by 3 bases and J by 3 bases, 5 bases remained unmatched. Germline assignment: CDR1 MNHEY and CDR2 SMNVEV (reference sequence). The CDR3 is made up of 15 amino acids. In this sample, this clonotype turned up a few times. Its target is unknown.

The sample in question was whole blood, obtained in connection with sensitization to the hapten diphenylcyclopropenone (DPC). The J gene is TRBJ2-3, the V gene TRBV27, with 8 bases fitting TRBD1. The TCR comes from a woman aged 40 to 50 with alopecia areata. Some clones in this sample may be carry-over from other donors' samples. DNA of the CDR3: TGTGCCAGCAGTTTTGCTGGACAGGGAACAGATACGCAGTATTTT. Translated: CASSFAGQGTDTQYF.